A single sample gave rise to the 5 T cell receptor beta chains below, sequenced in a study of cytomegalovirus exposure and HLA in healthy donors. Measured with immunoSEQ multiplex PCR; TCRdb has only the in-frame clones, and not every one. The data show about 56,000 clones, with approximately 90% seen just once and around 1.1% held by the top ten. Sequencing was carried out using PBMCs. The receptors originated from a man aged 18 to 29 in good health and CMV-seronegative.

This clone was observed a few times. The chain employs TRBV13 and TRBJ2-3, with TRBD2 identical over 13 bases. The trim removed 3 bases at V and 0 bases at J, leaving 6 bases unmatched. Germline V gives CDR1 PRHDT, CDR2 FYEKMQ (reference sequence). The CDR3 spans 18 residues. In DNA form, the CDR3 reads TGTGCCAGCAGCTTCAAAATGACTAGCGGGAGGAGCACAGATACGCAGTATTTT. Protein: CASSFKMTSGRSTDTQYF.

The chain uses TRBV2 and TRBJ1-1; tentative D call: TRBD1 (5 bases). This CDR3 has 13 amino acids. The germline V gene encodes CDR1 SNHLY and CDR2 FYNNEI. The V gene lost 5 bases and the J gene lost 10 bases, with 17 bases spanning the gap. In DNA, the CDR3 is TGTGCCAGCAGTTTTACATGGGGGGAAGGAGCTTTCTTT. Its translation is CASSFTWGEGAFF.

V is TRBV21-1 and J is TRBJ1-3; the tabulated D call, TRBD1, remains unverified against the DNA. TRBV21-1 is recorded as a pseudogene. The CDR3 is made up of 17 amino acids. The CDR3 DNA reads TGTGCCAGCAGCAAACAGGGAACACTTGGTTCTGGAAACACCATATATTTT. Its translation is CASSKQGTLGSGNTIYF.

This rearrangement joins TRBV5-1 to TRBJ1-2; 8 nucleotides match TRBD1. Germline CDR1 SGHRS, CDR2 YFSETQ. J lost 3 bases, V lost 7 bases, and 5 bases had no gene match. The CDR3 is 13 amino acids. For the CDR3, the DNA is TGCGCCAGCGCAGGGGGCAGCGACTATGGCTACACCTTC. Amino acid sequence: CASAGGSDYGYTF.

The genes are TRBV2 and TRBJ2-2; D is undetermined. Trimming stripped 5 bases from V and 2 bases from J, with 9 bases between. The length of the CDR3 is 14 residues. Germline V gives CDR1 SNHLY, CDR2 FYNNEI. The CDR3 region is CASSKQRNTGELFF. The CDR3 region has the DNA TGTGCCAGCAGTAAACAGAGAAACACCGGGGAGCTGTTTTTT. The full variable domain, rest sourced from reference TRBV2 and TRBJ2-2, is EPEVTQTPSHQVTQMGQEVILRCVPISNHLYFYWYRQILGQKVEFLVSFYNNEISEKSEIFDDQFSVERPDGSNFTLKIRSTKLEDSAMYFCASSKQRNTGELFFGEGSRLTVL.